This T cell receptor beta chain is from a study of regulatory T cells in long-lasting Graves disease. Overall study: Over-5-year antithyroid drug use with positive TSH receptor antibodies defined persistent Graves' disease in the study.

Construction of TCR beta libraries relied on iRepertoire HTBI primers and on Arm-PCR targeting CDR3 regions. As originally analysed: Samples jointly harbored 62 TRBV and about 15 TRBJ segments. TCRdb processed the multiplex PCR reads anew with MiXCR; each CDR3 protein has one entry. TCRdb's processing, not the authors', yielded these V and J calls. The sample contains about 470,000 distinct CDR3 sequences, roughly 21% of which appear only once. Time point in this sample: persistent/refractory GD, antithyroid drugs over 5 years with positive TRAb. From RNA extracted from PBMCs, the TCR library was made. As a group, patients came from one endocrinology department in Xi'an, China. Sequencing used peripheral blood mononuclear cells (PBMCs), obtained when the disease was refractory, from a patient treated with antithyroid drugs. The receptor's source is a female donor with Graves disease.

Written as DNA, the CDR3 is TGTGCCAGCAGAAAAAAACCGGGGACAGGTGAAAAACTGTTTTTT. It encodes CASRKKPGTGEKLFF. This chain links TRBV6-1 with TRBJ1-4, with 8 bases lining up with TRBD1. CDR1 is MNHNS, CDR2 SASEGT, per germline. This CDR3 has 15 amino acids. V gave up 6 bases and J gave up 7 bases; unmatched junction bases: 10.